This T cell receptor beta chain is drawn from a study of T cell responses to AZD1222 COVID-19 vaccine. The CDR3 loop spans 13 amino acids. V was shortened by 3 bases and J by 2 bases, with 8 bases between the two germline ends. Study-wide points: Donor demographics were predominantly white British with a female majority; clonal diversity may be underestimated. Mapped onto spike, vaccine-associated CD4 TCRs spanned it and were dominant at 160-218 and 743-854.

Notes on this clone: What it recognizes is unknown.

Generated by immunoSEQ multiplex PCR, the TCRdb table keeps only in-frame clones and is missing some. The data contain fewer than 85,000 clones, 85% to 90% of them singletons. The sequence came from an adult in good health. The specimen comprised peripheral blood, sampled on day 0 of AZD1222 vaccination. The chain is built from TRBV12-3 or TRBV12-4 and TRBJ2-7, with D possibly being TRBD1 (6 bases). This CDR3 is CASSFDRTYEQYF. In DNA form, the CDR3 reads TGTGCCAGCAGTTTTGACAGGACCTACGAGCAGTACTTC.